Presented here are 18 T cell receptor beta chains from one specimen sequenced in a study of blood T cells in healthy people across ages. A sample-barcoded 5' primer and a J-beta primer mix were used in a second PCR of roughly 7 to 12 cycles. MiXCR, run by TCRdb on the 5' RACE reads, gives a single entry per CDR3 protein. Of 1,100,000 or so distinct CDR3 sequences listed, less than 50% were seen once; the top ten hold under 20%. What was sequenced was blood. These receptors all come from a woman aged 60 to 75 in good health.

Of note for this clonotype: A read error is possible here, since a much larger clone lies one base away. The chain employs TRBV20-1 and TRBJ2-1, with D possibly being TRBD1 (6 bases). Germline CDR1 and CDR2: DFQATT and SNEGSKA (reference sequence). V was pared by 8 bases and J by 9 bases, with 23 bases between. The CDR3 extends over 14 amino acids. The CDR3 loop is CSTTGTRGLGEQFF. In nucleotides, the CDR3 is TGCAGTACCACCGGGACACGGGGCCTGGGTGAGCAGTTCTTC.

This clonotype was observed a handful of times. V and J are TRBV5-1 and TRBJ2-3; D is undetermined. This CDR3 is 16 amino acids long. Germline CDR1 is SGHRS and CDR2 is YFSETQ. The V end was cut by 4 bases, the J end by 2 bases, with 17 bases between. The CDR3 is CASSTRVSGNTDTQYF. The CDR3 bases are TGCGCCAGCAGCACACGGGTATCTGGAAACACAGATACGCAGTATTTT. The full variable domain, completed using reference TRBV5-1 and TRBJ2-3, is KAGVTQTPRYLIKTRGQQVTLSCSPISGHRSVSWYQQTPGQGLQFLFEYFSETQRNKGNFPGRFSGRQFSNSRSEMNVSTLELGDSALYLCASSTRVSGNTDTQYFGPGTRLTVL.

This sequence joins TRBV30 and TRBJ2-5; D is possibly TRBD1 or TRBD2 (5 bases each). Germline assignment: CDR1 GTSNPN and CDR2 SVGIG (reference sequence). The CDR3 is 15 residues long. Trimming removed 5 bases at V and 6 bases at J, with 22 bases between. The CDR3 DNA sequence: TGTGCCTGGGCCTACGGGGCTACCCGAGGCCAGACCCAGTACTTC. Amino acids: CAWAYGATRGQTQYF.

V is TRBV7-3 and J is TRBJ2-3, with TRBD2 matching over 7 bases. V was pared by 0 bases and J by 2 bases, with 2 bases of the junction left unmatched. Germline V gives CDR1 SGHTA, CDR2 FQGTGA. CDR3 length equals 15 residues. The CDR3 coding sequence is TGTGCCAGCAGCTTAACCGGGGGGTTCACAGATACGCAGTATTTT. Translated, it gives CASSLTGGFTDTQYF.

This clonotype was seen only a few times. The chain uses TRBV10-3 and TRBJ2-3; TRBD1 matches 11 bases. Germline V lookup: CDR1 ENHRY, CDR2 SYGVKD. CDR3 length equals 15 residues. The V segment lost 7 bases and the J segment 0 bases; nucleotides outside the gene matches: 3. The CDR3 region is CAITGQGASTDTQYF. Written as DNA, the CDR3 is TGTGCCATCACTGGACAGGGGGCTAGCACAGATACGCAGTATTTT.

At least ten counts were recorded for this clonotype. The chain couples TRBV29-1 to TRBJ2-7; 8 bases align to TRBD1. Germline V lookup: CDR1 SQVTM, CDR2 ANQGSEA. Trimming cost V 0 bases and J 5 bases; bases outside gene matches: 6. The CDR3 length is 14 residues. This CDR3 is CSVEDPGQGHEQYF. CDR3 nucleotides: TGCAGCGTTGAAGATCCCGGACAGGGCCACGAGCAGTACTTC.

The CDR3 here is CASSLVVAGYEQYF. In DNA, the CDR3 is TGCGCCAGCAGCTTGGTAGTCGCGGGATACGAGCAGTACTTC. The chain links TRBV5-1 to TRBJ2-7; the D gene is possibly TRBD2 (6 bases). The CDR3 totals 14 residues. The V and J ends lost 0 bases and 4 bases respectively, with 11 bases between them. Germline loops: CDR1 SGHRS, CDR2 YFSETQ.

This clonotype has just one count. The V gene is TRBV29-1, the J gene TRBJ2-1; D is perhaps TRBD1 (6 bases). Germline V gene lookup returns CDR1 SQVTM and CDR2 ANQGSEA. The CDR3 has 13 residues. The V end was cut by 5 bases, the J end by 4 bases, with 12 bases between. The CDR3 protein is CSVYQGNYNEQFF. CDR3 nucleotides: TGCAGCGTTTATCAGGGGAATTACAATGAGCAGTTCTTC.

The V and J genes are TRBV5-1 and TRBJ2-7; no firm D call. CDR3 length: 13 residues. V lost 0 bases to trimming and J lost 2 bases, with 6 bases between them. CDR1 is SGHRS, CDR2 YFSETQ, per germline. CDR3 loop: CASSLGKAYEQYF. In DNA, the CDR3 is TGCGCCAGCAGCTTGGGGAAGGCCTACGAGCAGTACTTC.

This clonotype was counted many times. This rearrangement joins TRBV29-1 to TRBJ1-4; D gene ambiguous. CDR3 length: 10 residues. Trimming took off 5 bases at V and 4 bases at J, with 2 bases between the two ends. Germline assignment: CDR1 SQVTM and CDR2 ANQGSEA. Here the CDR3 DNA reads TGCAGCGTTTATAATGAAAAACTGTTTTTT. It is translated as CSVYNEKLFF.

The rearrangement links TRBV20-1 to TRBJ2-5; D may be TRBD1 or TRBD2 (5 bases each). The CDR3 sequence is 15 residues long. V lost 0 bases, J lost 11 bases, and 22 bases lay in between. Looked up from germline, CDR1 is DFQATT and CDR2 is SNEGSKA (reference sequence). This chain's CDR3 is CSARDPRGPPNEQYF. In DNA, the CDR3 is TGCAGTGCTAGAGATCCCCGGGGCCCGCCCAATGAGCAGTACTTC.

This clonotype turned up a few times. CDR3 sequence: CAIRSGGTSGRETQYF. The CDR3 bases are TGTGCCATCAGGTCCGGAGGGACTAGCGGGAGAGAGACCCAGTACTTC. This chain uses TRBV10-3 with TRBJ2-5; 14 bases fit TRBD2. Trimming took 6 bases from V and 4 from J; bases not matched to a gene: 7. The length of the CDR3 is 16 residues. Germline assignment: CDR1 ENHRY and CDR2 SYGVKD.

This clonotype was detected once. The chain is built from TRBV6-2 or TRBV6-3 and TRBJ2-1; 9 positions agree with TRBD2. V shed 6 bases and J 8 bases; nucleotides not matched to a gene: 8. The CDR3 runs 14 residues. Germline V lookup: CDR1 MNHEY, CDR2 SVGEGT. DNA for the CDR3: TGTGCCAGCAGGGCTAGCGGGACTCTTGATGAGCAGTTCTTC. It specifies CASRASGTLDEQFF.

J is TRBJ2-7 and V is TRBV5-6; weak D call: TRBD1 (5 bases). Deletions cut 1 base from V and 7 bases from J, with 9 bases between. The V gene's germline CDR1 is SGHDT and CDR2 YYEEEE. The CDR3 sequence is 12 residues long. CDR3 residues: CASSLRGWEQYF. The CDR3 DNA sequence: TGTGCCAGCAGCTTGAGGGGTTGGGAGCAGTACTTC. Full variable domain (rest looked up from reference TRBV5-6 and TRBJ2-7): DAGVTQSPTHLIKTRGQQVTLRCSPKSGHDTVSWYQQALGQGPQFIFQYYEEEERQRGNFPDRFSGHQFPNYSSELNVNALLLGDSALYLCASSLRGWEQYFGPGTRLTVT.

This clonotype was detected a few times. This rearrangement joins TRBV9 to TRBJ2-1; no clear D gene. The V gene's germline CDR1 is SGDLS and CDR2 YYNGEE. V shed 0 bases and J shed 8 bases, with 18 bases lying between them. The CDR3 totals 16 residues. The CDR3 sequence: CASSVEPRSAGYEQFF. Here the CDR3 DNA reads TGTGCCAGCAGCGTAGAGCCCAGGTCCGCAGGCTATGAGCAGTTCTTC.

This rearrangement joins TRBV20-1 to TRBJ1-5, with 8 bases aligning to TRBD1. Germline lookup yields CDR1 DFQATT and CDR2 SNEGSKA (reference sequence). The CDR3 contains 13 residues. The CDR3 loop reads CRAGQGVNQPQHF. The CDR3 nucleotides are TGCAGAGCCGGACAGGGCGTGAATCAGCCCCAGCATTTT.

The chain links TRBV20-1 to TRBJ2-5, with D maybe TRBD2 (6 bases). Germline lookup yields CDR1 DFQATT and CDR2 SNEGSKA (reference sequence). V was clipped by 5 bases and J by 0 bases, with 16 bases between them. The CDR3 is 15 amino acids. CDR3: CSAWSGLNHQETQYF. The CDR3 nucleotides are TGCAGTGCTTGGTCCGGACTAAACCACCAAGAGACCCAGTACTTC.

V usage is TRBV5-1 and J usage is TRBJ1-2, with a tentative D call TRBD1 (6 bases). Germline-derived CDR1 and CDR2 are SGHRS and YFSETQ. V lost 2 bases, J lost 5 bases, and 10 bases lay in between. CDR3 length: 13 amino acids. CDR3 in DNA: TGCGCCAGCAGCTTAGGGGACATTTATGGCTACACCTTC. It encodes CASSLGDIYGYTF.